These 28 T cell receptor beta chains were all obtained from the same sample, sequenced in a study of CD8 T cells in Susac syndrome. It was with random hexamers that roughly 0.45 to 1 ug RNA was reverse transcribed. TCRdb ran MiXCR on the immunoSEQ multiplex PCR reads and lists one entry per CDR3 protein. The data hold some 120,000 distinct CDR3 sequences, with roughly 96% observed a single time. Material for sequencing was CD4+ T cells from PBMCs. These receptors were collected from a human donor in good health.

The genes are TRBV24-1 and TRBJ2-7; TRBD1 might be the D (6 bases). Germline CDR1 KGHDR, CDR2 SFDVKD. This CDR3 contains 15 residues. The V gene lost 4 bases and the J gene lost 7 bases, with 19 bases spanning the gap. CDR3 DNA: TGTGCCACCAGTGACCCGGGACACCCCTCGGGAGAGCAGTACTTC. It is translated as CATSDPGHPSGEQYF.

This rearrangement joins TRBV7-2 to TRBJ2-7; no definite D call. Germline CDR1 and CDR2: SGHTA and FQGNSA. The V and J ends lost 2 bases and 6 bases respectively, with 8 bases between them. The CDR3 runs to 12 residues. The CDR3 sequence is CASSLRLPEQYF. The CDR3 DNA follows: TGTGCCAGCAGCTTAAGGCTCCCCGAGCAGTACTTC.

This clonotype was observed once. The chain employs TRBV3-1 and TRBJ2-1; tentatively, D is TRBD2 (6 bases). CDR1 LGHDT and CDR2 YNNKEL come from the germline V gene (reference sequence). The CDR3 spans 12 residues. The ends were cut back, 5 bases at V and 11 bases at J, with 13 bases in the middle. The DNA for the CDR3 is TGTGCCAGCAGCTACCCTAGCGAGCAGCAGTTCTTC. Translated: CASSYPSEQQFF.

V and J are TRBV12-3 or TRBV12-4 and TRBJ2-3, with TRBD2 identical over 12 bases. The J segment lost 14 bases and the V segment lost 2 bases, leaving 14 bases of the junction unmatched. The CDR3 runs 16 residues. CDR3 in amino acids: CASSLQPGLAGVLPYF. The CDR3 DNA is TGTGCCAGCAGTTTACAACCGGGACTAGCGGGTGTTCTCCCGTATTTT.

This clonotype was counted only a few times. V and J are TRBV3-1 and TRBJ2-5, with 11 nucleotides matching TRBD2. V lost 4 bases to trimming and J lost 3 bases; unmatched junction nucleotides: 1. Germline assignment: CDR1 LGHDT and CDR2 YNNKEL (reference sequence). The CDR3 runs 14 residues. For the CDR3, the DNA is TGTGCCAGCAGCCCGGGACTAGCGGAAGAGACCCAGTACTTC. Its translation: CASSPGLAEETQYF.

The chain recombines TRBV15 with TRBJ2-1; either TRBD1 or TRBD2 may supply D (6 bases each). The V end lost 0 bases, the J end lost 0 bases, and 9 bases lay between the germline ends. In germline, CDR1 is LNHNV, CDR2 YYDKDF (reference sequence). This CDR3 has 16 amino acids. The CDR3 reads CATSRDGGGSYNEQFF. In nucleotides, the CDR3 is TGTGCCACCAGCAGAGATGGAGGGGGCTCCTACAATGAGCAGTTCTTC.

This sequence joins TRBV20-1 and TRBJ2-7; 11 bases are shared with TRBD2. Germline CDR1 reads DFQATT; CDR2 reads SNEGSKA (reference sequence). The trim removed 6 bases at V and 6 bases at J, leaving 10 bases unmatched. The CDR3 totals 14 residues. CDR3 DNA sequence: TGCAGTGCGCCCACTAGCGGGAGAGCTGCCGAGCAGTACTTC. Translating gives CSAPTSGRAAEQYF.

This clonotype appeared once. This sequence joins TRBV14 and TRBJ2-2; D may be TRBD2 (6 bases). The V gene's germline CDR1 is SGHDN and CDR2 FVKESK. The CDR3 contains 16 residues. The V gene lost 4 bases and the J gene lost 4 bases, with 16 bases spanning the gap. The CDR3 is CASSPPTRRSTGELFF. The CDR3 coding sequence is TGTGCCAGCAGCCCCCCGACTAGGCGGAGCACCGGGGAGCTGTTTTTT.

J is TRBJ2-6 and V is TRBV6-1; TRBD2 might be the D (6 bases). V was trimmed by 7 bases and J by 0 bases, leaving 13 bases between them. Germline values: CDR1 MNHNS, CDR2 SASEGT. This CDR3 contains 16 residues. CDR3 nucleotide sequence: TGTGCCAGCAAGGCGGGAACACACTCTGGGGCCAACGTCCTGACTTTC. This sequence encodes CASKAGTHSGANVLTF.

This clonotype was observed once. This chain uses TRBV29-1 with TRBJ2-1, with a possible D match to TRBD2 (5 bases). The CDR3 is 14 amino acids. CDR1 is SQVTM and CDR2 is ANQGSEA in the germline V gene. Trimming removed 4 bases from V and 3 bases from J, with 13 bases in between. The CDR3 is CSVASPGLYNEQFF. In DNA, the CDR3 is TGCAGCGTTGCCTCCCCTGGACTCTACAATGAGCAGTTCTTC.

V and J are TRBV7-9 and TRBJ2-7; D unresolved. The CDR3 is 12 residues long. V dropped 1 base and J dropped 6 bases, with 7 bases sitting between them. Germline values: CDR1 SEHNR, CDR2 FQNEAQ (reference sequence). Here the CDR3 DNA reads TGTGCCAGCAGCTTAGAATCGGGCGAGCAGTACTTC. It translates to CASSLESGEQYF.

The chain uses TRBV5-1 and TRBJ2-7; the D gene could be TRBD1 or TRBD2 (5 bases each). CDR1 and CDR2 (germline): SGHRS, YFSETQ. The CDR3 length is 13 residues. Trimming stripped 4 bases from V and 1 base from J, with 9 bases between. CDR3 amino acids: CASSGDGSYEQYF. The CDR3 bases are TGCGCCAGCAGCGGGGACGGTTCCTACGAGCAGTACTTC.

CDR3 region: CASSPLLAGGLFF. The CDR3 bases are TGTGCCAGCAGTCCCCTTCTAGCGGGAGGGCTGTTCTTC. The chain joins TRBV12-3 or TRBV12-4 to TRBJ2-1; 12 bases fit TRBD2. V lost 5 bases, J lost 15 bases, and 8 bases stayed unmatched. The CDR3 totals 13 residues.

This rearrangement joins TRBV3-1 to TRBJ1-5, with unresolved D. This CDR3 contains 15 residues. CDR1 is LGHDT and CDR2 is YNNKEL in the germline V gene (reference sequence). The V gene lost 2 bases and the J gene lost 6 bases, with 14 bases spanning the gap. The CDR3 reads CASSQSTGRRQPQHF. For the CDR3, the DNA is TGTGCCAGCAGCCAATCTACCGGGAGGCGTCAGCCCCAGCATTTT.

The chain carries TRBV6-5 and TRBJ2-5; D is unresolved. CDR3 length: 11 residues. Germline V lookup: CDR1 MNHEY, CDR2 SVGAGI. Trimming removed 3 bases at V and 5 bases at J, with 4 bases between. CDR3 protein: CASSYLETQYF. The CDR3 DNA is TGTGCCAGCAGTTATTTGGAGACCCAGTACTTC.

The rearrangement uses TRBV5-1 and TRBJ2-5; D is unclear. The V and J ends lost 0 bases and 5 bases respectively, with 14 bases between them. CDR3 length: 15 residues. The germline V gene encodes CDR1 SGHRS and CDR2 YFSETQ. The CDR3 loop is CASSLEGLRWETQYF. For the CDR3, the DNA is TGCGCCAGCAGCTTGGAGGGTTTGAGGTGGGAGACCCAGTACTTC.

The V call is TRBV25-1, the J call TRBJ2-7; D unclear. V shed 5 bases and J shed 0 bases, with 17 bases lying between them. The CDR3 is 16 residues long. Germline V gene lookup returns CDR1 MGHDK and CDR2 SYGVNS. CDR3 sequence: CASSPSAVPSSYEQYF. CDR3 nucleotide sequence: TGTGCCAGCAGTCCCTCTGCGGTTCCCAGCTCCTACGAGCAGTACTTC.

The J gene is TRBJ1-5, the V gene TRBV30; D uncertain. The germline gives CDR1 GTSNPN, CDR2 SVGIG (reference sequence). The length of the CDR3 is 13 residues. With 0 bases removed from V and 5 bases from J, the gap between germline ends came to 8 bases. This CDR3 is CAWSVSGYQPQHF. In nucleotides, the CDR3 is TGTGCCTGGAGTGTATCCGGGTATCAGCCCCAGCATTTT.

The chain links TRBV15 to TRBJ2-1, with D uncertain. V was shortened by 3 bases and J by 4 bases, with 4 bases between the two germline ends. From germline, CDR1 is LNHNV and CDR2 YYDKDF (reference sequence). The CDR3 covers 12 residues. As DNA, the CDR3 is TGTGCCACCAGCAGTGGGTACAATGAGCAGTTCTTC. Protein product: CATSSGYNEQFF.

This chain joins TRBV30 and TRBJ2-3, with D hard to call. The ends were cut back, 0 bases at V and 3 bases at J, with 7 bases in the middle. Germline V lookup: CDR1 GTSNPN, CDR2 SVGIG (reference sequence). This CDR3 is 13 amino acids long. CDR3 in DNA: TGTGCCTGGAGTGTTTTGGCGACAGATACGCAGTATTTT. Translation gives CAWSVLATDTQYF.

The J gene is TRBJ2-1, the V gene TRBV28; D remains unclear. The CDR3 totals 15 residues. Trimming took off 1 base at V and 10 bases at J, with 17 bases between the two ends. Looked up from germline, CDR1 is MDHEN and CDR2 is SYDVKM. The CDR3 here is CASSLSQISLQEQFF. CDR3 nucleotides: TGTGCCAGCAGTTTATCACAGATCTCTCTTCAGGAGCAGTTCTTC.

The J gene is TRBJ1-5, the V gene TRBV27; TRBD1 might be the D (5 bases). CDR3 length: 13 residues. Between the trimmed V and J ends, which lost 10 bases and 4 bases, there was a span of 14 bases. Germline V gene lookup returns CDR1 MNHEY and CDR2 SMNVEV (reference sequence). The CDR3 reads CATRDGQNQPQHF. Written as DNA, the CDR3 is TGTGCCACCCGGGACGGTCAAAATCAGCCCCAGCATTTT.

The DNA of the CDR3 is TGCGCCAGCAGCTTGGCCGGGACTGAAAAACTGTTTTTT. It is translated as CASSLAGTEKLFF. This chain links TRBV5-1 with TRBJ1-4, with a tentative D call TRBD1 (5 bases). The V end lost 0 bases, the J end lost 7 bases, and 7 bases lay between the germline ends. Per germline, CDR1 SGHRS and CDR2 YFSETQ. There are 13 residues in the CDR3.

This clonotype was recorded only once. This sequence joins TRBV3-1 and TRBJ2-1; D possibly matches TRBD1 or TRBD2 (6 bases each). The ends were cut back, 7 bases at V and 5 bases at J, with 15 bases in the middle. The CDR3 sequence is 14 residues long. Germline V gene sequence: CDR1 LGHDT, CDR2 YNNKEL (reference sequence). The CDR3 region has the DNA TGTGCCAGCACTTCTGGGGGGCTACACAATGAGCAGTTCTTC. As protein: CASTSGGLHNEQFF.

Concerning this clonotype: An end of the junction does not agree with germline; a read error may underlie this. This chain links TRBV29-1 with TRBJ1-2; TRBD1 might be the D (5 bases). CDR1 SQVTM and CDR2 ANQGSEA come from the germline V gene. The CDR3 is 13 amino acids. This chain's CDR3 is CSVEGTDGPRDTF. CDR3 nucleotides: TGCAGCGTAGAAGGGACGGACGGCCCCAGGGACACCTTC.

The CDR3 loop is CASSPTGRPSYEQYF. The CDR3 DNA is TGTGCCAGTAGCCCAACAGGGAGACCCTCCTACGAGCAGTACTTC. The chain has TRBV19 and TRBJ2-7, with D possibly TRBD1 on 6 matching bases. V lost 6 bases and J lost 0, with 15 bases in between. From germline, CDR1 is LNHDA and CDR2 SQIVND (reference sequence). The CDR3 runs to 15 residues.

The chain combines TRBV15 with TRBJ2-7; D is undetermined. Between the trimmed V and J ends, which lost 0 bases and 1 base, there was a span of 7 bases. The CDR3 spans 14 residues. Per germline, CDR1 LNHNV and CDR2 YYDKDF (reference sequence). The CDR3 bases are TGTGCCACCAGCAGAGATCCGGATTCCTACGAGCAGTACTTC. It is translated as CATSRDPDSYEQYF.

The chain joins TRBV9 to TRBJ2-7, with 8 nucleotides matching TRBD1. Germline V gene lookup returns CDR1 SGDLS and CDR2 YYNGEE. CDR3 length: 15 residues. V lost 2 bases, J lost 4 bases, and 8 bases stayed unmatched. The CDR3 DNA is TGTGCCAGCAGCGTGGGGACAGGAGGAAAGTACGAGCAGTACTTC. Translating it yields CASSVGTGGKYEQYF. The entire variable domain, with the rest obtained from reference TRBV9 and TRBJ2-7, is as follows: DSGVTQTPKHLITATGQRVTLRCSPRSGDLSVYWYQQSLDQGLQFLIQYYNGEERAKGNILERFSAQQFPDLHSELNLSSLELGDSALYFCASSVGTGGKYEQYFGPGTRLTVT.